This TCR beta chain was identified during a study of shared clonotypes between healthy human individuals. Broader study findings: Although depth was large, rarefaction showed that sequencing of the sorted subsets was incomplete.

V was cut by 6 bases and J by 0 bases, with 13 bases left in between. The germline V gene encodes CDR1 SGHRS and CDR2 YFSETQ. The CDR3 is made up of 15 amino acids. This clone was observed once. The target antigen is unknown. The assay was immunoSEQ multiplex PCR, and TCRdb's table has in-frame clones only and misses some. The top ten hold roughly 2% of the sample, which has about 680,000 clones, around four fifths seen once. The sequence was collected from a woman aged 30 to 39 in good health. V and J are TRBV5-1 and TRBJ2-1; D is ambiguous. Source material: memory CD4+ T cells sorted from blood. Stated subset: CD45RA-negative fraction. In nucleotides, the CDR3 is TGCGCCAGCACGGCGAGCTCAGCCTCCTACAATGAGCAGTTCTTC. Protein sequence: CASTASSASYNEQFF. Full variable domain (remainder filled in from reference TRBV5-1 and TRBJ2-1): KAGVTQTPRYLIKTRGQQVTLSCSPISGHRSVSWYQQTPGQGLQFLFEYFSETQRNKGNFPGRFSGRQFSNSRSEMNVSTLELGDSALYLCASTASSASYNEQFFGPGTRLTVL.